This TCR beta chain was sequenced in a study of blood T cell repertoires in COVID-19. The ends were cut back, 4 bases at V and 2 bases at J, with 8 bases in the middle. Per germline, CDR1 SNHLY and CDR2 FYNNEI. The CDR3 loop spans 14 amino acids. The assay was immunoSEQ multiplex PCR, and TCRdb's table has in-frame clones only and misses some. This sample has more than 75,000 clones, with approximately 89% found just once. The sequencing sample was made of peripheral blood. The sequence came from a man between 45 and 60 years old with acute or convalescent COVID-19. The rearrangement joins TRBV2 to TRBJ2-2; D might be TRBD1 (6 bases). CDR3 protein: CASSAQGNTGELFF. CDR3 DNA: TGTGCCAGCAGTGCACAGGGCAACACCGGGGAGCTGTTTTTT.